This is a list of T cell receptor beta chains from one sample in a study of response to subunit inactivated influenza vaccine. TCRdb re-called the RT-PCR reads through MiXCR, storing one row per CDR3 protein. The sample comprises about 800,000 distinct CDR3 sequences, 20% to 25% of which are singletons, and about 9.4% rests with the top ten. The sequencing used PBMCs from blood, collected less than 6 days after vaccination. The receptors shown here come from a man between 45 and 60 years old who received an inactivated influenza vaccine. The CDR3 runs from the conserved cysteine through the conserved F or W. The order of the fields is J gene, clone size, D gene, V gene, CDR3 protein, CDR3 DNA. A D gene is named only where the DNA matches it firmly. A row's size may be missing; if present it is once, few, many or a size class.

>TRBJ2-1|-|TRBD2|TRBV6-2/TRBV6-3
CASSYPTSGGALSYNEQFF
TGTGCCAGCAGTTACCCGACTAGCGGGGGGGCCTTGTCGTACAATGAGCAGTTCTTC
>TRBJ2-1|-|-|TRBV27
CAGSLSPGNEQFF
TGTGCCGGCAGTCTGTCTCCGGGAAACGAGCAGTTCTTC
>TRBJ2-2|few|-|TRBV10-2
CASSEIYRTGELFF
TGCGCCAGCAGTGAGATTTATCGAACCGGGGAGCTGTTTTTT
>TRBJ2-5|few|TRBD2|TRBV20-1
CSATGTSRGETQYF
TGCAGTGCAACCGGGACTAGCCGGGGGGAGACCCAGTACTTC
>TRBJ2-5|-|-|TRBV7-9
CASSFLQGGRETQYF
TGTGCCAGCAGCTTTCTACAGGGAGGGAGAGAGACCCAGTACTTC
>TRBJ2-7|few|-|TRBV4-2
CASSQVLPGSYEQYF
TGTGCCAGCAGCCAAGTTTTGCCTGGCTCCTACGAGCAGTACTTC
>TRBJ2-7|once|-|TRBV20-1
CSATGTDPYEQYF
TGCAGTGCCACCGGGACCGACCCCTACGAGCAGTACTTC
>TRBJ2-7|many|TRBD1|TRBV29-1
CSVANGQGAYEQYF
TGCAGCGTTGCAAACGGACAGGGGGCCTACGAGCAGTACTTC
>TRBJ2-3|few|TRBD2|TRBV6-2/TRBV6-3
CASRKRGDVTDTQYF
TGTGCCAGCCGAAAGCGGGGGGATGTGACAGATACGCAGTATTTT
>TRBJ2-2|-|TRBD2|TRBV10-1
CASSEITSGGELFF
TGCGCCAGCAGTGAGATTACTAGCGGCGGGGAGCTGTTTTTT
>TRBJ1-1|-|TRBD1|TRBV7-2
CASSSTGFAEAFF
TGTGCCAGCAGCTCGACAGGGTTTGCTGAAGCTTTCTTT
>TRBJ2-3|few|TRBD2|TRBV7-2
CASSPRLAHIDTQYF
TGTGCCAGCAGCCCCAGACTAGCGCATATAGATACGCAGTATTTT
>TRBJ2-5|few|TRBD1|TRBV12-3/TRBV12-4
CASRPGQSQETQYF
TGTGCCAGCAGGCCGGGACAGTCCCAAGAGACCCAGTACTTC
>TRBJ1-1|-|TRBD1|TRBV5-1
CASNPGQGVNTEAFF
TGCGCCAGTAACCCGGGACAGGGTGTAAACACTGAAGCTTTCTTT
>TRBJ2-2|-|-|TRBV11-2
CASNPGFSGELFF
TGTGCCAGCAACCCCGGGTTCTCCGGGGAGCTGTTTTTT
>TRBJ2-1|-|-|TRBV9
CASSVGPAINEQFF
TGTGCCAGCAGCGTCGGGCCTGCAATCAATGAGCAGTTCTTC
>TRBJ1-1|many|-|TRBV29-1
CSVLGREEAFF
TGCAGCGTTCTTGGCAGGGAGGAAGCTTTCTTT
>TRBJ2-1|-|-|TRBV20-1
CSAMPSRIGVNEQFF
TGCAGTGCCATGCCGAGCCGGATCGGGGTCAATGAGCAGTTCTTC
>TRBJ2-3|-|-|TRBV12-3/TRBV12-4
CASNLVGDRTDTQYF
TGTGCCAGCAACTTGGTAGGGGATAGGACAGATACGCAGTATTTT
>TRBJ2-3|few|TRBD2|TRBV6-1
CASRSHHQPGLAGVQTQYF
TGTGCCAGCAGATCACACCACCAACCGGGACTAGCGGGAGTGCAAACGCAGTATTTT
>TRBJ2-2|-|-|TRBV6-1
CASSGRVRDTGELFF
TGTGCCAGCAGTGGTAGGGTCAGGGACACCGGGGAGCTGTTTTTT
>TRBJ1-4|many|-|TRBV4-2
CASSQPGHLNEKLFF
TGTGCCAGCAGCCAACCCGGACACCTTAATGAAAAACTGTTTTTT
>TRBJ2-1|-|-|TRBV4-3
CASSQDLKFSVGGYEQFF
TGCGCCAGCAGCCAAGATCTTAAATTTTCGGTAGGAGGGTATGAGCAGTTCTTC
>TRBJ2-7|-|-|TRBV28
CASSPLGQSYEQYF
TGTGCCAGCAGTCCACTGGGACAATCCTACGAGCAGTACTTC
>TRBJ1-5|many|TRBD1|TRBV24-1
CATSDPRTGIGNQPQHF
TGTGCCACCAGTGACCCAAGGACAGGGATCGGCAATCAGCCCCAGCATTTT
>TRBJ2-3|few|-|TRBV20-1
CSANWGRGTDTQYF
TGCAGTGCTAACTGGGGCAGGGGAACAGATACGCAGTATTTT
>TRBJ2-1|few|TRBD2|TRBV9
CASSVSGKEQFF
TGTGCCAGCAGCGTTAGCGGGAAGGAGCAGTTCTTC
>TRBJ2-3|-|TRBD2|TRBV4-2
CASSQVAGGIRDTQYF
TGTGCCAGCAGCCAAGTAGCGGGGGGGATAAGAGATACGCAGTATTTT
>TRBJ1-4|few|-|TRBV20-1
CSASLTGGRGEKLFF
TGCAGTGCTAGCCTAACCGGGGGACGAGGTGAAAAACTGTTTTTT
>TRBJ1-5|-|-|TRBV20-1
CFGGQAPGGGQPQHF
TGCTTCGGGGGCCAGGCTCCGGGCGGCGGGCAGCCCCAGCATTTT
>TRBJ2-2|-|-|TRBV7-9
CASSPGPFTGELFF
TGTGCCAGCAGCCCAGGCCCATTCACCGGGGAGCTGTTTTTT
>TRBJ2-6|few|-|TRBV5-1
CASSYPDAGANVLTF
TGCGCCAGCAGCTATCCGGATGCTGGGGCCAACGTCCTGACTTTC
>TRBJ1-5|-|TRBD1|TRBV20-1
CSAQDRRNSNQPQHF
TGCAGTGCTCAGGACAGGCGCAATAGCAATCAGCCCCAGCATTTT
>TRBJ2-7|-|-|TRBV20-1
CSARPGHSYEQYF
TGCAGTGCTAGACCGGGACATTCCTACGAGCAGTACTTC
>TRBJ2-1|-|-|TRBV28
CASSFGLKKQFF
TGTGCCAGCAGTTTCGGGCTGAAAAAGCAGTTCTTC
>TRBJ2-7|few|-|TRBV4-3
CASSQVTGHYEQYF
TGCGCCAGCAGCCAAGTAACCGGACACTACGAGCAGTACTTC
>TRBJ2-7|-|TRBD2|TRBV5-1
CASSSAGLETGEQYF
TGCGCCAGCAGCTCAGCGGGGCTAGAAACGGGTGAGCAGTACTTC
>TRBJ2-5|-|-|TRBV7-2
CASSLGPIQETQYF
TGTGCCAGCAGCTTAGGGCCGATACAAGAGACCCAGTACTTC